This TCR beta chain was profiled in a study of technical replicates of blood from a handful of donors. Clones were read by immunoSEQ multiplex PCR, and TCRdb kept only the in-frame ones, dropping some. The data hold approximately 93,000 clones, with 94% observed a single time. Trimming shortened V by 0 bases and J by 4 bases, and 7 bases separated the two germline ends. This CDR3 contains 13 residues. CDR1 and CDR2 from the germline V gene are LGHNA and YNFKEQ. The chain uses TRBV4-2 and TRBJ2-7; D may be TRBD2 (5 bases). The specimen was T cells isolated from PBMCs. The clonotype comes from a human donor in good health. The CDR3 nucleotides are TGTGCCAGCAGCCAAGATAGGACTTACGAGCAGTACTTC. This translates into CASSQDRTYEQYF.